One and the same sample provided the 21 T cell receptor beta chains below, sequenced in a study of blood T cell repertoires in COVID-19. Sequencing used immunoSEQ multiplex PCR; TCRdb keeps in-frame clones, though not all of them. Found here are over 200,000 clones, around 89% of them singletons; the top ten hold roughly 9%. The sample comprised PBMCs or T cells enriched from blood (not recorded which). All receptors come from a man aged 40-55 years who had recovered from COVID-19.

The chain employs TRBV25-1 and TRBJ2-4, with 10 bases fitting TRBD1. The CDR3 has 17 amino acids. J gave up 4 bases and V 4 bases, and 10 bases lay outside the gene matches. The germline V gene encodes CDR1 MGHDK and CDR2 SYGVNS. The CDR3 loop is CASSGLPGQGLKNIQYF. The DNA for the CDR3 is TGTGCCAGCAGTGGGCTACCGGGACAGGGGCTAAAAAACATTCAGTACTTC.

The V call is TRBV7-2, the J call TRBJ1-6; D gene ambiguous. Trimming removed 2 bases at V and 4 bases at J, with 6 bases between. Germline V gene lookup returns CDR1 SGHTA and CDR2 FQGNSA. This CDR3 is built from 14 residues. DNA of the CDR3: TGTGCCAGCAGCTTAAGAGGATATAATTCACCCCTCCACTTT. Its protein is CASSLRGYNSPLHF.

The chain links TRBV9 to TRBJ1-4; 12 bases agree with TRBD1. Trimming cost V 4 bases and J 8 bases; bases outside gene matches: 6. The CDR3 length is 15 residues. Germline CDR1 and CDR2: SGDLS and YYNGEE. The CDR3 loop reads CASSPGQGAGEKLFF. In DNA, the CDR3 is TGTGCCAGCAGCCCGGGACAGGGGGCCGGGGAAAAACTGTTTTTT.

This clone was recorded once. The rearrangement links TRBV7-8 to TRBJ1-2; TRBD1 aligns across 10 bases. Germline V gives CDR1 SGHVS, CDR2 FQNEAQ. The CDR3 has 18 residues. V was pared by 1 base and J by 1 base, with 9 bases of the junction left unmatched. Here the CDR3 DNA reads TGTGCCAGCAGCTTAGTTGGGCTTGGGACAGGGGTTAACTATGGCTACACCTTC. Its protein is CASSLVGLGTGVNYGYTF.

This clone was recorded once. The rearrangement links TRBV7-3 to TRBJ1-1; 8 bases map to TRBD1. The V segment lost 6 bases and the J segment 5 bases; nucleotides outside the gene matches: 5. Looked up from germline, CDR1 is SGHTA and CDR2 is FQGTGA. This CDR3 comprises 13 residues. Here the CDR3 reads CASSQQGVTEAFF. The DNA for the CDR3 is TGTGCCAGCAGTCAACAGGGGGTGACTGAAGCTTTCTTT.

The chain carries TRBV19 and TRBJ2-2, with 7 bases matching TRBD1. V shed 4 bases and J 0 bases; nucleotides not matched to a gene: 14. CDR1 LNHDA and CDR2 SQIVND come from the germline V gene (reference sequence). This CDR3 has 19 residues. The CDR3 DNA follows: TGTGCCAGTAGTACCGGCCGTGGGACAGTCCACGCGAACACCGGGGAGCTGTTTTTT. Its translation is CASSTGRGTVHANTGELFF. Using reference TRBV19 and TRBJ2-2 for the parts outside the CDR3, the full variable domain is DGGITQSPKYLFRKEGQNVTLSCEQNLNHDAMYWYRQDPGQGLRLIYYSQIVNDFQKGDIAEGYSVSREKKESFPLTVTSAQKNPTAFYLCASSTGRGTVHANTGELFFGEGSRLTVL.

The rearrangement joins TRBV5-1 to TRBJ2-3; D remains ambiguous. The germline V and J ends were trimmed by 7 bases and 0 bases, with 15 bases remaining between them. CDR3 length: 15 residues. The germline gives CDR1 SGHRS, CDR2 YFSETQ. The CDR3 DNA sequence: TGCGCCAGCCTCTTGGCGCGGTTCAGCACAGATACGCAGTATTTT. Amino acids: CASLLARFSTDTQYF. Drawing the rest from reference TRBV5-1 and TRBJ2-3, the complete variable domain is KAGVTQTPRYLIKTRGQQVTLSCSPISGHRSVSWYQQTPGQGLQFLFEYFSETQRNKGNFPGRFSGRQFSNSRSEMNVSTLELGDSALYLCASLLARFSTDTQYFGPGTRLTVL.

The chain joins TRBV6-2 or TRBV6-3 to TRBJ1-5, with D possibly being TRBD1 (5 bases). Looked up from germline, CDR1 is MNHEY and CDR2 is SVGEGT. There are 15 residues in the CDR3. The V gene lost 0 bases and the J gene lost 4 bases, with 10 bases spanning the gap. The CDR3 sequence is CASSYSARVNQPQHF. In DNA form, the CDR3 reads TGTGCCAGCAGTTACTCGGCCAGGGTAAATCAGCCCCAGCATTTT.

The V gene is TRBV11-2, the J gene TRBJ1-3, with D unclear. With 5 bases removed from V and 4 bases from J, the gap between germline ends came to 9 bases. The CDR3 consists of 13 residues. CDR1 and CDR2 (germline): SGHAT, FQNNGV. The CDR3 nucleotides are TGTGCCAGCAGCGGAGTCGCCGGAAACACCATATATTTT. Amino acids: CASSGVAGNTIYF.

The V call is TRBV11-2, the J call TRBJ2-1; 8 bases match TRBD2. This CDR3 has 17 amino acids. The germline V gene encodes CDR1 SGHAT and CDR2 FQNNGV. Unmatched junction bases numbered 7, after V lost 3 bases and J lost 0 bases. In DNA form, the CDR3 reads TGTGCCAGCAGCTTTTCAGCGGGGGACCCCTCCTACAATGAGCAGTTCTTC. Protein product: CASSFSAGDPSYNEQFF.

The chain couples TRBV4-1 to TRBJ2-1; 9 positions agree with TRBD2. Germline V lookup: CDR1 MGHRA, CDR2 YSYEKL. V dropped 5 bases and J dropped 4; count of bases not matched to a gene: 9. The CDR3 is made up of 16 amino acids. DNA for the CDR3: TGCGCCAGCAGCAGTAGGCGGGAGGGACCGTACAATGAGCAGTTCTTC. Translated: CASSSRREGPYNEQFF.

This sequence joins TRBV5-4 and TRBJ2-3; 10 bases line up with TRBD2. Germline CDR1 SGHNT, CDR2 YYREEE (reference sequence). V was pared by 4 bases and J by 8 bases, with 4 bases of the junction left unmatched. This CDR3 spans 13 amino acids. In DNA form, the CDR3 reads TGTGCCAGCAGCGTGACTAGCGGGCGTACGCAGTATTTT. Its protein is CASSVTSGRTQYF.

J is TRBJ1-2 and V is TRBV4-1; 10 bases line up with TRBD1. The germline CDR1 and CDR2 sequences are MGHRA and YSYEKL. The CDR3 has 17 amino acids. The J segment lost 0 bases and the V segment lost 8 bases, leaving 12 bases of the junction unmatched. The CDR3 DNA sequence: TGCGCCAGCGGATCCCCGGGACAGGGGAGTACTAACTATGGCTACACCTTC. Its protein product is CASGSPGQGSTNYGYTF.

The DNA for the CDR3 is TGTGCCAGCAGCGAGGACAGGGGGAACGTTATCGAGGCCGGGGAGCTGTTTTTT. It is translated as CASSEDRGNVIEAGELFF. The rearrangement joins TRBV5-4 to TRBJ2-2; TRBD1 matches at 10 bases. CDR1 is SGHNT and CDR2 is YYREEE in the germline V gene (reference sequence). V dropped 4 bases and J dropped 6; count of bases not matched to a gene: 15. The CDR3 has 18 residues.

The V call is TRBV7-2, the J call TRBJ2-1; 8 positions match TRBD2. The CDR3 length is 14 residues. V trimming: 2 bases; J trimming: 9 bases; junction bases outside the gene matches: 6. In germline, CDR1 is SGHTA, CDR2 FQGNSA. The CDR3 DNA is TGTGCCAGCAGCTTAACTAGCGGAAAACGTGAGCAGTTCTTC. Its protein is CASSLTSGKREQFF.

The gene calls are TRBV20-1 and TRBJ2-7; TRBD2 is a possible D gene (6 bases). Germline loops: CDR1 DFQATT, CDR2 SNEGSKA (reference sequence). The CDR3 spans 11 residues. The CDR3: CAGMGTAEQYF. The CDR3 coding sequence is TGCGCGGGAATGGGGACGGCCGAGCAGTACTTC.

The CDR3 sequence is CASSEQTRTYTDTQYF. In DNA, the CDR3 is TGTGCCAGCAGTGAGCAGACAAGGACTTACACAGATACGCAGTATTTT. This rearrangement joins TRBV2 to TRBJ2-3; D is perhaps TRBD2 (5 bases). Trimming left V 3 bases short and J 2 bases short, with 15 bases between. Germline CDR1 and CDR2: SNHLY and FYNNEI. CDR3 size: 16 residues.

V gene TRBV28 combines with J gene TRBJ2-7, with 9 bases matching TRBD1. Germline assignment: CDR1 MDHEN and CDR2 SYDVKM. Germline trimming cut 1 base from V and 1 base from J; bases unmatched to any gene: 5. The CDR3 runs to 16 residues. The DNA of the CDR3 is TGTGCCAGCAGTTTATCTGGGACAGGGAGGTCCTACGAGCAGTACTTC. It codes for CASSLSGTGRSYEQYF.

The chain joins TRBV7-8 to TRBJ2-7; TRBD1 agrees at 7 bases. This CDR3 is 15 amino acids long. In germline, CDR1 is SGHVS, CDR2 FQNEAQ. V shed 3 bases, J shed 2 bases, and the junction held 7 bases outside the gene matches. The DNA for the CDR3 is TGTGCCAGCAGCTTTTCGACAGGGCCCCCCTACGAGCAGTACTTC. This gives the protein CASSFSTGPPYEQYF.

J is TRBJ2-3 and V is TRBV28; a weak D match, TRBD2 (6 bases). In germline, CDR1 is MDHEN, CDR2 SYDVKM. Trimming stripped 5 bases from V and 5 bases from J, with 14 bases between. The CDR3 length is 14 residues. Here the CDR3 DNA reads TGTGCCAGCAGTCCCAGACTAGAGGTAGATACGCAGTATTTT. It encodes CASSPRLEVDTQYF. Supplemented by reference TRBV28 and TRBJ2-3, the full variable domain reads DVKVTQSSRYLVKRTGEKVFLECVQDMDHENMFWYRQDPGLGLRLIYFSYDVKMKEKGDIPEGYSVSREKKERFSLILESASTNQTSMYLCASSPRLEVDTQYFGPGTRLTVL.

The V and J genes are TRBV28 and TRBJ2-7, with D perhaps TRBD2 (5 bases). Looked up from germline, CDR1 is MDHEN and CDR2 is SYDVKM. The CDR3 has 12 amino acids. The CDR3, as DNA: TGTGCTTCCATGGGGAGCTCCTACGAGCAGTACTTC. Its protein is CASMGSSYEQYF.